This paragraph reports one T cell receptor (beta chain). The V end lost 0 bases, the J end lost 4 bases, and 27 bases lay between the germline ends. Germline V CDR1 and CDR2: SGHTA, FQGNSA. CDR3 length equals 20 residues. Profiles of TCR beta VDJ and CDR3 were generated from a genomic DNA template. TCRdb ran MiXCR on the reads and lists one entry per CDR3 protein. The sample has about 420,000 distinct CDR3 sequences; under 80% are singletons. This record comes from a study of CD8+CD57+ T cells in acquired aplastic anemia. This receptor was taken from a human donor in good health, serving as a control. The gene calls are TRBV7-2 and TRBJ1-2; D may be TRBD1 (5 bases). The sequencing sample was made of sorted CD4+, CD8+, or CD8+CD57+ T cells (not recorded which) from PBMCs. The CDR3 DNA is TGTGCCAGCAGCTTAGCGGGGCAGAACGTGTGGGACCGGATATTCTATGGCTACACCTTC. Protein: CASSLAGQNVWDRIFYGYTF.